Following are 23 T cell receptor beta chains from one sample sequenced in a study of blood T cell repertoires in COVID-19. Using immunoSEQ multiplex PCR, the repertoire was profiled, and TCRdb retains in-frame clones only, with some absent. The sample holds fewer than 500,000 clones; over 75% are singletons and the top ten take 1% to 1.3%. Sequenced: PBMCs or T cells enriched from blood (not recorded which). These receptors were collected from a man between 25 and 39 years old who had recovered from COVID-19.

V usage is TRBV6-6 and J usage is TRBJ1-1; 7 bases are a match to TRBD1. CDR3 length equals 14 residues. The germline V gene has CDR1 MNHNY and CDR2 SVGAGI (reference sequence). The V gene end was trimmed by 4 bases and the J gene end by 11 bases; junction bases not matched to a gene: 13. The CDR3 spells CASSLRRGRSAAFF. As DNA, the CDR3 is TGTGCCAGCAGTTTACGCAGGGGGAGGTCGGCTGCTTTCTTT.

Ten or more counts support this clone. V usage is TRBV7-9 and J usage is TRBJ2-7, with 8 bases identical to TRBD2. Germline loops: CDR1 SEHNR, CDR2 FQNEAQ (reference sequence). This CDR3 comprises 14 residues. Trimming removed 5 bases from V and 3 bases from J; junction bases left unmatched: 6. The CDR3 is CASSKGLGFYEQYF. CDR3 DNA: TGTGCCAGCAGCAAGGGACTAGGGTTCTACGAGCAGTACTTC.

As for this clone: This specimen includes other DNA sequences encoding the same CDR3. The chain employs TRBV3-1 (or the pseudogene TRBV3-2) and TRBJ2-7, with 9 bases lining up with TRBD1. V shed 0 bases and J 4 bases; nucleotides not matched to a gene: 4. The germline CDR1 and CDR2 sequences are LGHDT and YNNKEL (reference sequence). There are 15 residues in the CDR3. In DNA form, the CDR3 reads TGTGCCAGCAGCCAAGAAGGGACAGGGATATACGAGCAGTACTTC. Amino acids: CASSQEGTGIYEQYF.

V is TRBV6-6 and J is TRBJ1-6, with a weak D call TRBD1 (5 bases). CDR1 is MNHNY, CDR2 SVGAGI, per germline (reference sequence). The CDR3 runs to 14 residues. Trimming cost V 5 bases and J 7 bases, with 12 bases left between them. For the CDR3, the DNA is TGTGCCAGCAGTCTTGGGGGGGGAAATTCACCCCTCCACTTT. Translation: CASSLGGGNSPLHF.

The genes are TRBV19 and TRBJ2-7; TRBD2 is a possible D gene (6 bases). Germline CDR1 LNHDA, CDR2 SQIVND (reference sequence). With 5 bases removed from V and 3 bases from J, the gap between germline ends came to 14 bases. The CDR3 runs 14 residues. The CDR3 spells CASSGQGLRYEQYF. In DNA, the CDR3 is TGTGCCAGTAGTGGCCAGGGACTGCGCTACGAGCAGTACTTC.

V usage is TRBV5-1 and J usage is TRBJ2-7; 7 bases map to TRBD2. The CDR3 contains 17 residues. After removal of 1 base from V and 5 bases from J, the junction contained 15 bases not matched to a gene. The germline gives CDR1 SGHRS, CDR2 YFSETQ. CDR3 sequence reads: CASSLRTTGTTVHEQYF. As DNA, the CDR3 is TGCGCCAGCAGCTTGAGGACAACCGGGACTACTGTACACGAGCAGTACTTC.

The chain recombines TRBV29-1 with TRBJ1-1; D unclear. CDR1 and CDR2 from the germline V gene are SQVTM and ANQGSEA. V was pared by 6 bases and J by 10 bases, with 12 bases between. The CDR3 length is 10 residues. CDR3 bases: TGCAGCGTAAGGGAGGCAGGAGCTTTCTTT. The encoded protein is CSVREAGAFF.

The CDR3 DNA reads TGTGCCTGGGGGGCGACTCGGGATACGCAGTATTTT. Protein product: CAWGATRDTQYF. The V gene is TRBV30, the J gene TRBJ2-3; perhaps TRBD1 as D (5 bases). V was shortened by 5 bases and J by 6 bases, with 12 bases between the two germline ends. Germline loops: CDR1 GTSNPN, CDR2 SVGIG (reference sequence). The CDR3 is 12 amino acids.

The chain joins TRBV3-1 (or the pseudogene TRBV3-2) to TRBJ1-2; TRBD1 matches at 7 bases. Germline values: CDR1 LGHDT, CDR2 YNNKEL (reference sequence). This CDR3 is built from 14 residues. V was clipped by 4 bases and J by 10 bases; unmatched bases: 12. CDR3 nucleotide sequence: TGTGCCAGCAGCCTCCGACAGGGACCAGCCGTCTACACCTTC. Protein product: CASSLRQGPAVYTF.

This chain links TRBV10-3 with TRBJ2-5; 8 nucleotides align to TRBD1. The CDR3 sequence is 14 residues long. Germline assignment: CDR1 ENHRY and CDR2 SYGVKD. J lost 1 base, V lost 6 bases, and 4 bases had no gene match. The CDR3 protein is CAISLGTGQETQYF. CDR3 DNA: TGTGCCATCAGCCTAGGGACAGGCCAAGAGACCCAGTACTTC.

The rearrangement uses TRBV10-3 and TRBJ2-1; no firm D call. CDR1 is ENHRY and CDR2 is SYGVKD in the germline V gene. The CDR3 contains 13 residues. V was shortened by 3 bases and J by 7 bases, with 10 bases between the two germline ends. The CDR3 sequence: CAISDLSENEQFF. CDR3 nucleotide sequence: TGTGCCATCAGTGATTTATCGGAGAATGAGCAGTTCTTC.

The genes are TRBV6-6 and TRBJ2-1; the D gene is possibly TRBD2 (5 bases). Between the trimmed V and J ends, which lost 8 bases and 3 bases, there was a span of 14 bases. Germline CDR1 MNHNY, CDR2 SVGAGI (reference sequence). This CDR3 has 14 residues. CDR3 DNA: TGTGCCAGCGCCGAGGCGGGTCTCTACAATGAGCAGTTCTTC. The encoded protein is CASAEAGLYNEQFF.

The chain has TRBV28 and TRBJ1-2; TRBD1 might be the D (5 bases). Germline V gene lookup returns CDR1 MDHEN and CDR2 SYDVKM. Trimming took off 5 bases at V and 11 bases at J, with 15 bases between the two ends. The CDR3 totals 12 residues. The CDR3 sequence is CASSNNQGWYTF. The CDR3 DNA reads TGTGCCAGCAGTAATAACCAGGGTTGGTACACCTTC.

The chain combines TRBV3-1 (or the pseudogene TRBV3-2) with TRBJ2-3; 7 bases agree with TRBD1. With 4 bases clipped from V and 2 bases from J, the junction kept 6 bases outside the gene matches. Germline CDR1 LGHDT, CDR2 YNNKEL (reference sequence). The CDR3 runs to 15 residues. CDR3 coding DNA: TGTGCCAGCAGCCCCGGGACAGAGTACACAGATACGCAGTATTTT. Its translation is CASSPGTEYTDTQYF.

Written as DNA, the CDR3 is TGTGCCAGCAGCTCCGGGACGGGAGGAGGCCAGCCCCAGCATTTT. It is translated as CASSSGTGGGQPQHF. This rearrangement joins TRBV7-2 to TRBJ1-5, with D maybe TRBD1 (5 bases). The CDR3 sequence is 15 residues long. Germline-derived CDR1 and CDR2 are SGHTA and FQGNSA. V lost 4 bases and J lost 7, with 17 bases in between.

This chain joins TRBV10-3 and TRBJ2-1; TRBD2 matches 9 bases. The CDR3 contains 16 residues. J gave up 6 bases and V 0 bases, and 6 bases lay outside the gene matches. CDR1 is ENHRY, CDR2 SYGVKD, per germline. In nucleotides, the CDR3 is TGTGCCATCAGTGAGTCGGGAGTAGCGGGGGTCAATGAGCAGTTCTTC. It encodes CAISESGVAGVNEQFF.

This clone appeared a single time. The chain employs TRBV21-1 and TRBJ1-2; the table calls TRBD1, which could not be checked here. TRBV21-1 is designated a pseudogene. This CDR3 is 13 amino acids long. The CDR3 bases are TGTGCCAGCAAGGGACAGGGGGCAGAGGGCTACACCTTC. Translated: CASKGQGAEGYTF.

The chain couples TRBV28 to TRBJ1-1, with TRBD1 matching 7 bases. The CDR3 totals 15 residues. Germline V gives CDR1 MDHEN, CDR2 SYDVKM. Losses at the gene ends were 2 bases for V and 4 bases for J; bases not matched to a gene: 7. DNA of the CDR3: TGTGCCAGCAGTTTAGTCACAGGGGTGGCCACTGAAGCTTTCTTT. This gives the protein CASSLVTGVATEAFF.

The CDR3 is CATSGTGHSNQPQHF. The DNA for the CDR3 is TGTGCCACCAGTGGGACAGGGCATAGCAATCAGCCCCAGCATTTT. V is TRBV24-1 and J is TRBJ1-5, with 8 bases aligning to TRBD1. The CDR3 loop spans 15 amino acids. V shed 5 bases, J shed 0 bases, and the junction held 2 bases outside the gene matches. Per the germline V gene, CDR1 is KGHDR and CDR2 is SFDVKD.

The chain combines TRBV14 with TRBJ2-7, with TRBD2 as a possible D gene (7 bases). CDR1 is SGHDN, CDR2 FVKESK, per germline. CDR3 length equals 16 residues. Trimming removed 1 base from V and 7 bases from J, with 20 bases in between. The CDR3 loop reads CASSQVYTGRGGEQYF. The CDR3, as DNA: TGTGCCAGCAGCCAAGTATATACAGGGCGCGGGGGTGAGCAGTACTTC.

This CDR3 is CASSLEQGSDTQYF. The CDR3 DNA sequence: TGCGCCAGCAGCTTGGAGCAGGGGAGCGATACGCAGTATTTT. This chain links TRBV5-1 with TRBJ2-3, with D possibly matching TRBD1 (6 bases). The V and J ends lost 0 bases and 6 bases respectively, with 11 bases between them. This CDR3 contains 14 residues. The germline V gene has CDR1 SGHRS and CDR2 YFSETQ.

The gene calls are TRBV10-3 and TRBJ2-7; 13 nucleotides agree with TRBD2. Unmatched junction bases numbered 2, after V lost 6 bases and J lost 3 bases. The germline CDR1 and CDR2 sequences are ENHRY and SYGVKD. The length of the CDR3 is 14 residues. The DNA for the CDR3 is TGTGCCATCAGGCGGACTAGCGGGAGCTACGAGCAGTACTTC. This translates into CAIRRTSGSYEQYF.

The chain couples TRBV28 to TRBJ1-1, with D possibly matching TRBD1 (6 bases). V lost 1 base to trimming and J lost 7 bases, with 13 bases between them. This CDR3 region has 14 residues. In germline, CDR1 is MDHEN, CDR2 SYDVKM. As DNA, the CDR3 is TGTGCCAGCAGTTTATCGAGACAACAGGGTGAAGCTTTCTTT. Translated, it gives CASSLSRQQGEAFF.